These T cell receptor beta chains were read from a single sample in a study of T cells in localized non-small cell lung cancer. Only in-frame clones appear in the TCRdb table, and some are missing; sequencing was by immunoSEQ multiplex PCR. This sample has approximately 100,000 clones, with approximately 91% found just once. The source was PBMCs, collected before any cancer treatment. The source of these receptors is a woman between 40 and 69 years old with stage II squamous cell lung carcinoma. Each CDR3 is given with its conserved first and last residue. Fields, in order: D gene, V gene, J gene, clone size, CDR3 protein, CDR3 DNA. A D gene is named only where the DNA matches it firmly. A row's size may be missing; if present it is once, few, many or a size class.

>.|TRBV27|TRBJ1-1|.
CASSELFSTEAFF
TGTGCCAGCAGCGAACTCTTCAGCACTGAAGCTTTCTTT
>.|TRBV12-5|TRBJ2-7|.
CASGLDSSYEQYF
TGTGCTAGTGGTTTAGACAGCTCCTACGAGCAGTACTTC
>TRBD1|TRBV7-2|TRBJ1-2|once
CASSVDRSHGYTF
TGTGCCAGCAGCGTGGACAGGAGCCATGGCTACACCTTC
>.|TRBV5-4|TRBJ2-1|.
CASSFRLGLYNEQFF
TGTGCCAGCAGCTTCCGACTAGGTCTCTACAATGAGCAGTTCTTC
>.|TRBV29-1|TRBJ2-3|.
CSGGLGSSTDTQYF
TGCAGCGGGGGCCTGGGTTCTAGCACAGATACGCAGTATTTT
>.|TRBV27|TRBJ1-5|.
CASSFQGGGVQPQHF
TGTGCCAGCAGTTTTCAGGGTGGGGGCGTGCAGCCCCAGCATTTT
>.|TRBV11-2|TRBJ1-2|.
CASSLGSGPGGGYTF
TGTGCCAGCAGCTTAGGGTCGGGACCCGGAGGTGGCTACACCTTC
>.|TRBV11-2|TRBJ2-7|.
CASSLGAGTHSYEQYF
TGTGCCAGCAGCTTAGGTGCGGGGACCCACTCCTACGAGCAGTACTTC
>.|TRBV27|TRBJ1-4|.
CASSWGGLSTNEKLFF
TGTGCCAGCAGTTGGGGGGGACTGTCAACTAATGAAAAACTGTTTTTT
>.|TRBV7-9|TRBJ1-2|.
CASSLGDRTLNYGYTF
TGTGCCAGCAGCTTAGGAGACAGGACGTTAAACTATGGCTACACCTTC
>TRBD1|TRBV25-1|TRBJ2-7|.
CASSDPRQGTPYEQYF
TGTGCCAGCAGTGACCCTAGACAGGGGACCCCCTACGAGCAGTACTTC
>.|TRBV30|TRBJ1-4|.
CAWDRDAPGKLFF
TGTGCCTGGGACCGGGACGCCCCAGGAAAACTGTTTTTT